The present T cell receptor beta chain was sequenced within a study of T cell changes during pregnancy in multiple sclerosis. Profiling relied on immunoSEQ multiplex PCR, and the TCRdb table lists in-frame clones only, not all of them. The data show around 56,000 clones, 80% to 95% seen once. This CDR3 contains 15 residues. Trimming shortened V by 6 bases and J by 0 bases, and 13 bases separated the two germline ends. CDR1 SNHLY and CDR2 FYNNEI come from the germline V gene. V usage is TRBV2 and J usage is TRBJ2-3, with a possible D match to TRBD2 (6 bases). The TCR originated in a female donor in good health, enrolled as a control in a pregnancy study. The starting material was peripheral blood, obtained in the third trimester of pregnancy. For the CDR3, the DNA is TGTGCCAGCAGACTTCATGGGGGGAGCACAGATACGCAGTATTTT. It specifies CASRLHGGSTDTQYF.